These 9 T cell receptor beta chains came from one sample sequenced in a study of blood T cells in healthy people across ages. For the second PCR, which ran for about 6 to 12 cycles, a sample-barcoded 5' primer and a J-beta primer mix were used. MiXCR, run by TCRdb on the 5' RACE reads, gives a single entry per CDR3 protein. The data show about 590,000 distinct CDR3 sequences, approximately 30% seen once. Sequencing input: blood. Receptors were obtained from an elderly woman in good health.

This clonotype was recorded many times. V usage is TRBV20-1 and J usage is TRBJ2-7; 8 bases map to TRBD1. Germline V CDR1 and CDR2: DFQATT, SNEGSKA (reference sequence). The CDR3 spans 15 residues. V gave up 5 bases and J gave up 2 bases; unmatched junction bases: 11. The CDR3 nucleotides read TGCAGTGCTCCACGACAGGGGAGGTTTCCCTACGAGCAGTACTTC. This gives the protein CSAPRQGRFPYEQYF.

This clonotype was seen only a few times. This could be a read error, since a much larger clone is one nucleotide away. This sequence joins TRBV12-3 or TRBV12-4 and TRBJ2-5; weak D call: TRBD1 (5 bases). Near its end, the DNA agrees better with TRBJ2-7, so the J call may be wrong. CDR3 size: 12 residues. The CDR3 loop reads CASSPSRVEQYF. In nucleotides, the CDR3 is TGTGCCAGCAGCCCCAGCAGGGTCGAGCAGTACTTC.

This clonotype was seen more than once but under ten times. The rearrangement links TRBV7-9 to TRBJ2-2; 7 bases map to TRBD1. With V trimmed by 3 bases and J by 2 bases, 12 bases remained unmatched. Germline-derived CDR1 and CDR2 are SEHNR and FQNEAQ (reference sequence). The CDR3 runs 18 residues. CDR3 residues: CASSLLPSGTANTGELFF. The CDR3 DNA reads TGTGCCAGCAGCTTGCTTCCCTCCGGGACAGCAAACACCGGGGAGCTGTTTTTT.

This clonotype was counted many times. This chain joins TRBV7-2 and TRBJ2-5; 9 bases agree with TRBD2. The J segment lost 5 bases and the V segment lost 5 bases, leaving 12 bases of the junction unmatched. Germline V gene sequence: CDR1 SGHTA, CDR2 FQGNSA. There are 16 residues in the CDR3. The CDR3 bases are TGTGCCAGCAGCCCTCTGGGGGCGGGGGGGAAGGAGACCCAGTACTTC. This sequence encodes CASSPLGAGGKETQYF.

This clonotype was seen many times. The chain links TRBV29-1 to TRBJ2-3; TRBD1 agrees at 8 bases. The CDR3 is 13 residues long. J gave up 8 bases and V 1 base, and 5 bases lay outside the gene matches. Germline assignment: CDR1 SQVTM and CDR2 ANQGSEA. The CDR3: CSVEGTGKFTQYF. CDR3 bases: TGCAGCGTTGAAGGGACAGGGAAGTTTACGCAGTATTTT.

Notes on this clonotype: With a much larger clone just one base away, this may be a read error. V usage is TRBV9 and J usage is TRBJ2-5, with TRBD2 matching 12 bases. From germline, CDR1 is SGDLS and CDR2 YYNGEE. The CDR3 consists of 15 residues. V was pared by 2 bases and J by 11 bases, with 10 bases of the junction left unmatched. The CDR3 sequence: CASSVLAGGPLEQYF. The CDR3 DNA follows: TGTGCCAGCAGCGTCCTAGCGGGGGGGCCCCTTGAGCAGTACTTC.

The chain carries TRBV28 and TRBJ2-3; D may be TRBD1 (6 bases). The ends were cut back, 4 bases at V and 2 bases at J, with 13 bases in the middle. The CDR3 loop spans 15 amino acids. Germline CDR1 reads MDHEN; CDR2 reads SYDVKM. CDR3 amino acids: CASSYLQGPTDTQYF. The CDR3 nucleotides are TGTGCCAGCAGTTATTTACAGGGCCCCACAGATACGCAGTATTTT.

This clonotype was counted ten times or more. The V call is TRBV6-1, the J call TRBJ2-7; a possible D gene is TRBD1 (5 bases). CDR3 length equals 16 residues. Trimming removed 5 bases at V and 0 bases at J, with 17 bases between. The germline CDR1 and CDR2 sequences are MNHNS and SASEGT. CDR3 sequence: CASSLDRTAGSYEQYF. In DNA form, the CDR3 reads TGTGCCAGCAGTCTCGACAGAACCGCCGGCTCCTACGAGCAGTACTTC.

The chain uses TRBV28 and TRBJ2-5; tentatively, D is TRBD2 (6 bases). CDR1 is MDHEN and CDR2 is SYDVKM in the germline V gene. The CDR3 has 15 residues. V was trimmed by 4 bases and J by 11 bases, leaving 23 bases between them. The CDR3 loop is CASSSPPRTTNEQYF. The CDR3 DNA sequence: TGTGCCAGCAGTTCCCCCCCCAGGACTACGAATGAGCAGTACTTC.